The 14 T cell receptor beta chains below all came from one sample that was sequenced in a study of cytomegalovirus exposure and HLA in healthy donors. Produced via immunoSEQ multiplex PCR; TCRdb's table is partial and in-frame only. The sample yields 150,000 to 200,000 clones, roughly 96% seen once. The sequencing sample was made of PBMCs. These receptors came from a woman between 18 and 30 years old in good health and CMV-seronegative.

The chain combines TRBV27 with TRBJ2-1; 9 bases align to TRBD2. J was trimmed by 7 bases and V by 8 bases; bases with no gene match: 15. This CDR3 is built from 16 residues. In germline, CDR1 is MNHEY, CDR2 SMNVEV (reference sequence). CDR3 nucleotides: TGTGCCAGCCTTATCCGGGCGGGGGGGCCTAATAATGAGCAGTTCTTC. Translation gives CASLIRAGGPNNEQFF.

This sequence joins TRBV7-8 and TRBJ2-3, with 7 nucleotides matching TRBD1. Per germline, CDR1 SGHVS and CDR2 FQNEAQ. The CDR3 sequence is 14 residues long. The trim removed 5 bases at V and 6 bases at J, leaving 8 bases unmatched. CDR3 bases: TGTGCCAGCAGCGAACGACAGGGCCCTGATACGCAGTATTTT. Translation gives CASSERQGPDTQYF.

DNA of the CDR3: TGTGCCAGCAGCATCCGAGAAAGCCTAGCGGGGGGCTCCTACAATGAGCAGTTCTTC. It is translated as CASSIRESLAGGSYNEQFF. V usage is TRBV9 and J usage is TRBJ2-1, with TRBD2 matching 11 bases. Germline CDR1 reads SGDLS; CDR2 reads YYNGEE. With V trimmed by 4 bases and J by 0 bases, 12 bases remained unmatched. This CDR3 has 19 amino acids.

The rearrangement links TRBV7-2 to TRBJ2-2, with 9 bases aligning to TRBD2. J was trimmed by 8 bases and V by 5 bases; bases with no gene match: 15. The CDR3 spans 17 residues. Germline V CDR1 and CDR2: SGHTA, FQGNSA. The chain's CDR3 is CASSQPLGRGGRGELFF. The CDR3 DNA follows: TGTGCCAGCAGCCAACCCCTTGGGCGGGGGGGCAGAGGGGAGCTGTTTTTT.

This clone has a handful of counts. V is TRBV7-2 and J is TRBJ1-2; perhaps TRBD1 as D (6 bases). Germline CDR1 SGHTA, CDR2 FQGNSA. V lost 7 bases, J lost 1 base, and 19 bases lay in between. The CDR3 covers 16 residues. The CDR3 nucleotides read TGTGCCAGCAATCGCCCGGGACACTTAAATAACTATGGCTACACCTTC. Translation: CASNRPGHLNNYGYTF.

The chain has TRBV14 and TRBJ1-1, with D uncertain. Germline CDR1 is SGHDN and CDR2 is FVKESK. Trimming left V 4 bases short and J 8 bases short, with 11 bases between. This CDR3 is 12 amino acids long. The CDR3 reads CASSPQRGEAFF. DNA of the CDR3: TGTGCCAGCAGCCCGCAGCGGGGAGAAGCTTTCTTT. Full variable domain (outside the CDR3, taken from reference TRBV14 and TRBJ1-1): EAGVTQFPSHSVIEKGQTVTLRCDPISGHDNLYWYRRVMGKEIKFLLHFVKESKQDESGMPNNRFLAERTGGTYSTLKVQPAELEDSGVYFCASSPQRGEAFFGQGTRLTVV.

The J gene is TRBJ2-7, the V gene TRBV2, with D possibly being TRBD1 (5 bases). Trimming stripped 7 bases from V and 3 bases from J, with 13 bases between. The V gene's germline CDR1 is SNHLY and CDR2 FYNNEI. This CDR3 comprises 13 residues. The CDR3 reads CASNLGQIYEQYF. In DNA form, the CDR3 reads TGTGCCAGCAATCTGGGGCAGATCTACGAGCAGTACTTC.

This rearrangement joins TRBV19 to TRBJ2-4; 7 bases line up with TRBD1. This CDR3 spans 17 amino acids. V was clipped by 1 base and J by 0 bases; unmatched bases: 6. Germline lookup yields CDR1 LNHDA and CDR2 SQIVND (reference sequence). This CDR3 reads CASSIAWGQLAKNIQYF. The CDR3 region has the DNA TGTGCCAGTAGTATAGCATGGGGACAGCTAGCCAAAAACATTCAGTACTTC.

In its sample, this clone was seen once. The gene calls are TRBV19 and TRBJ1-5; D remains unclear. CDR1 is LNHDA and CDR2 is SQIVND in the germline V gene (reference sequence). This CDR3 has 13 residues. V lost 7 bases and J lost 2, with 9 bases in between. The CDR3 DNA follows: TGTGCCAGTACCTTACTAGGCAATCAGCCCCAGCATTTT. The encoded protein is CASTLLGNQPQHF. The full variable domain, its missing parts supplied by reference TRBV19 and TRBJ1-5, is DGGITQSPKYLFRKEGQNVTLSCEQNLNHDAMYWYRQDPGQGLRLIYYSQIVNDFQKGDIAEGYSVSREKKESFPLTVTSAQKNPTAFYLCASTLLGNQPQHFGDGTRLSIL.

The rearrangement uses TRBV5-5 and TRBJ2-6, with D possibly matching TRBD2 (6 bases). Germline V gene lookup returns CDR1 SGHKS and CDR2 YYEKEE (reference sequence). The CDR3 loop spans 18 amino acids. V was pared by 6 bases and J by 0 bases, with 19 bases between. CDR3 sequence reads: CASTLTRAGNSGANVLTF. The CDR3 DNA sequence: TGTGCCAGCACCCTCACGCGGGCGGGGAACTCTGGGGCCAACGTCCTGACTTTC.

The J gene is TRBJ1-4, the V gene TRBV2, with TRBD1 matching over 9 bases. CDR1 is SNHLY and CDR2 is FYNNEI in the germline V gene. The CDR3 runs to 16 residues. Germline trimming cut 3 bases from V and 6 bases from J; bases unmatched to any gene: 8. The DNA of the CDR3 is TGTGCCAGCAGTGATATACCGGGACAGGGTTATGAAAAACTGTTTTTT. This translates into CASSDIPGQGYEKLFF.

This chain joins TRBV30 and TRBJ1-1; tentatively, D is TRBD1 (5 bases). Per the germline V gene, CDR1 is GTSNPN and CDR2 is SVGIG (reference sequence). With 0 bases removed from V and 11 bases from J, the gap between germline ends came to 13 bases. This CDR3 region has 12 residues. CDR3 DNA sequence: TGTGCCTGGAGTGTACAAGGGACTGGGGCTTTCTTT. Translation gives CAWSVQGTGAFF.

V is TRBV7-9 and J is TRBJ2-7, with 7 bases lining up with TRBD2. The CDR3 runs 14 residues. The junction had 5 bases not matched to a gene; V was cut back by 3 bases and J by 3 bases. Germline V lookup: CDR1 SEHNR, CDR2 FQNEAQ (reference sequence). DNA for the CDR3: TGTGCCAGCAGCTTGACTAGCACAGACTACGAGCAGTACTTC. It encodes CASSLTSTDYEQYF.

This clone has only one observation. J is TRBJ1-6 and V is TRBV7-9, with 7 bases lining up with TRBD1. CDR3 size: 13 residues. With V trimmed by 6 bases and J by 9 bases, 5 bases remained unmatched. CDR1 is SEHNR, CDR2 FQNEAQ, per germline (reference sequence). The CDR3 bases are TGTGCCAGCAGGAAGACAGGGATTTCACCCCTCCACTTT. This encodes CASRKTGISPLHF.